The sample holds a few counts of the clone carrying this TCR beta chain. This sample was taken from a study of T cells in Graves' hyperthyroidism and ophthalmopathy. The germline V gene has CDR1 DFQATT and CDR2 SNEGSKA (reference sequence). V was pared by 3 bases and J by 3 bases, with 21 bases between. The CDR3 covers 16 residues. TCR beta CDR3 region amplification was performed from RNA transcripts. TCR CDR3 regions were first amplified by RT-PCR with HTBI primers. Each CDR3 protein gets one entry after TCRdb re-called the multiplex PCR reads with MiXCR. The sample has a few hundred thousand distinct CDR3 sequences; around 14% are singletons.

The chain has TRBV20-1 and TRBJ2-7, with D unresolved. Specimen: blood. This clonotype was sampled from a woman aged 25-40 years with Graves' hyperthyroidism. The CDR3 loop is CSASPSARTLFYEQYF. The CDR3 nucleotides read TGCAGTGCTAGCCCCTCCGCTAGAACACTTTTCTACGAGCAGTACTTC.